This T cell receptor (beta chain) was captured by sequencing in a study of OX40 agonist ivuxolimab in advanced cancers. Study outcomes and limitations: Individuals who were partial responders at 0.1-3.0 mg/kg had clonal expansion that ranked among the lowest.

This table comes from immunoSEQ multiplex PCR, and its TCRdb copy is limited to in-frame clones, with some not included. The data hold tens of thousands of clones, with approximately 80% observed a single time. The V gene's germline CDR1 is SGHVS and CDR2 FNYEAQ. The V segment lost 2 bases and the J segment 2 bases; nucleotides outside the gene matches: 11. There are 18 residues in the CDR3. This clone was counted between two and nine times. The antigen remains unidentified. The receptor was isolated from an adult with an advanced solid tumor such as melanoma, head and neck, liver or kidney cancer. The source material was CD4+ or CD8+ T cells sorted from blood, sampled in a trial of the OX40 agonist ivuxolimab. The rearrangement joins TRBV7-6 to TRBJ2-3, with 9 bases that match TRBD2. The CDR3 sequence: CASSLMGLARYITDTQYF. The CDR3 DNA is TGTGCCAGCAGCTTAATGGGACTAGCCCGATATATCACAGATACGCAGTATTTT.